The 5 T cell receptor beta chains presented below share a single source sample, sequenced in a study of cytomegalovirus exposure and HLA in healthy donors. The PCR ran on 60 Vbeta and 13 Jbeta primers. Libraries were prepared by immunoSEQ multiplex PCR; TCRdb keeps only in-frame clonotypes and omits some of them. The table has about 160,000 clones, 75% seen once. Sequenced material: PBMCs. These TCRs come from a woman aged 50 to 60 in good health and CMV-seropositive.

This clone was seen a few times. The J gene is TRBJ2-1, the V gene TRBV5-1, with TRBD2 identical over 15 bases. Germline loops: CDR1 SGHRS, CDR2 YFSETQ. The CDR3 contains 16 residues. Trimming took 4 bases from V and 9 from J; bases not matched to a gene: 8. The DNA of the CDR3 is TGCGCCAGCAGCACTAGGACTAGCGGGGGGGCAGGTGAGCAGTTCTTC. Its translation is CASSTRTSGGAGEQFF.

This clone was recorded only once. The chain uses TRBV6-5 and TRBJ2-7; possibly TRBD2 for D (6 bases). Germline V gene sequence: CDR1 MNHEY, CDR2 SVGAGI. The V end lost 6 bases, the J end lost 2 bases, and 17 bases lay between the germline ends. The CDR3 covers 15 residues. DNA of the CDR3: TGTGCCAGCAGGGCGACCGCGGGGCTAACCTACGAGCAGTACTTC. Protein sequence: CASRATAGLTYEQYF.

The chain has TRBV18 and TRBJ1-1; D is possibly TRBD1 (6 bases). This CDR3 has 13 amino acids. Trimming stripped 6 bases from V and 5 bases from J, with 13 bases between. Germline lookup yields CDR1 KGHSH and CDR2 LQKENI. CDR3 loop: CASSVGGQTEAFF. Written as DNA, the CDR3 is TGTGCCAGCTCCGTCGGGGGGCAGACTGAAGCTTTCTTT.

A single count supports this clone. The V gene is TRBV4-1, the J gene TRBJ1-2, with TRBD1 identical over 7 bases. The CDR3 is 15 residues long. The germline CDR1 and CDR2 sequences are MGHRA and YSYEKL. The junction had 6 bases not matched to a gene; V was cut back by 1 base and J by 4 bases. The CDR3, as DNA: TGCGCCAGCAGCCAAGGAGGACAGGCGGGCTATGGCTACACCTTC. Protein product: CASSQGGQAGYGYTF.

This chain uses TRBV4-1 with TRBJ1-4; possibly TRBD1 for D (5 bases). The germline CDR1 and CDR2 sequences are MGHRA and YSYEKL. Trimming shortened V by 1 base and J by 3 bases, and 12 bases separated the two germline ends. This CDR3 has 16 amino acids. The CDR3, as DNA: TGCGCCAGCAGCCAAGGCGGCGGGGCCTCTAATGAAAAACTGTTTTTT. It is translated as CASSQGGGASNEKLFF.